The clone carrying this TCR beta chain was counted a few times. MiXCR was run by TCRdb on the RT-PCR reads, yielding one entry per CDR3 protein. Here the sample spans approximately 500,000 distinct CDR3 sequences, approximately 22% being singletons. This entry is derived from a study of response to subunit inactivated influenza vaccine. CDR1 SGHRS and CDR2 YFSETQ come from the germline V gene. V was trimmed by 4 bases and J by 0 bases, leaving 13 bases between them. The CDR3 totals 15 residues. In addition, the sample was reused for a study of T cells expressing NK-cell markers. In that study: Scientists made TCR beta cDNA using 5'RACE template switching with UMIs. Underlying the TCR beta repertoires were sorted CD3+CD56+NKG2C+, CD3+CD56+NKG2C- and CD3+CD56-NKG2C+ T cells. The eight sequenced donors comprised seven who were HCMV-seropositive and one who was seronegative. Dominant NKG2C+ clonotype frequencies of roughly 1.0-8% of CD8+ T cells were measured in over five donors. Whether expanded NKG2C+ T cell clones were HCMV-specific remained unclear.

The chain couples TRBV5-1 to TRBJ1-1; no definite D call. This receptor was taken from a man aged 50 to 59 who received an inactivated influenza vaccine. The material was CD4+ T cells sorted from PBMCs, obtained approximately 12 days after vaccination. CDR3 in amino acids: CASSIRYGMNTEAFF. CDR3 nucleotides: TGCGCCAGCAGCATAAGGTACGGGATGAACACTGAAGCTTTCTTT.